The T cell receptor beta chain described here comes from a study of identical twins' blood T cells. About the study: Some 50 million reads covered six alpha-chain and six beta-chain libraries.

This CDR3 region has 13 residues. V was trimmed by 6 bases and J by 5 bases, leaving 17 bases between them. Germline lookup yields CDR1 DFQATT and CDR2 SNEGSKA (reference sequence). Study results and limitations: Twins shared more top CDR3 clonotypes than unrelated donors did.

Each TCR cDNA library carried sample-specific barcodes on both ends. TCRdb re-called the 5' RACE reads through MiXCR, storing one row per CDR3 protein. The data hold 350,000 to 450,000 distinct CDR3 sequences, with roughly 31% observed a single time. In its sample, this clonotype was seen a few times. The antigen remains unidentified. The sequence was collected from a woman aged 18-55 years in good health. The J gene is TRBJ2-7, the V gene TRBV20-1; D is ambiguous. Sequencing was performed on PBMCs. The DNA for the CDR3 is TGCAGTGCAGGCCGGAATTCCGAGAACGAGCAGTACTTC. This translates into CSAGRNSENEQYF.